One and the same sample provided the 19 T cell receptor beta chains below, sequenced in a study of metastatic and nonmetastatic thyroid tumors. No treatment had been given to any patient before thyroid surgery. TCRdb used MiXCR to call clones anew from the PCR reads. In the table there are about 15,000 clones, roughly 32% of which are singletons. Sequencing input: blood. These receptors were collected from a female donor with papillary thyroid cancer or a benign thyroid nodule (not recorded which). Some clones in this sample may be carry-over from other donors' samples.

This clone has more than one count but fewer than ten. The chain couples TRBV6-4 to TRBJ2-3; no clear D. The germline V and J ends were trimmed by 2 bases and 2 bases, with 8 bases remaining between them. Germline V gene lookup returns CDR1 MRHNA and CDR2 SNTAGT. The CDR3 runs to 14 residues. In DNA, the CDR3 is TGTGCCAGCAGTGACGTTGCCTTCACAGATACGCAGTATTTT. This codes for CASSDVAFTDTQYF.

The chain couples TRBV5-1 to TRBJ1-4, with 10 bases matching TRBD1. This CDR3 is 15 amino acids long. Germline V gives CDR1 SGHRS, CDR2 YFSETQ. V lost 4 bases and J lost 5; bases outside the gene matches: 5. CDR3 sequence: CASSREGQGNEKLFF. The CDR3 coding sequence is TGCGCCAGCAGCCGGGAGGGACAGGGGAATGAAAAACTGTTTTTT.

The chain uses TRBV7-9 and TRBJ2-7; D is perhaps TRBD1 (5 bases). Germline V lookup: CDR1 SEHNR, CDR2 FQNEAQ (reference sequence). Trimming left V 5 bases short and J 1 base short, with 12 bases between. This CDR3 is 14 amino acids long. The chain's CDR3 is CASSPPTGSYEQYF. The CDR3 DNA sequence: TGTGCCAGCAGCCCTCCTACAGGTTCCTACGAGCAGTACTTC.

At least ten counts were recorded for this clone. The rearrangement links TRBV10-3 to TRBJ2-1; D is perhaps TRBD1 or TRBD2 (5 bases each). The V gene's germline CDR1 is ENHRY and CDR2 SYGVKD. The ends were cut back, 8 bases at V and 8 bases at J, with 19 bases in the middle. CDR3 length: 14 amino acids. CDR3 amino acids: CAISGASPKDEQFF. CDR3 in DNA: TGTGCCATCTCTGGGGCTAGCCCGAAGGATGAGCAGTTCTTC.

The chain has TRBV6-1 and TRBJ1-6; 12 bases line up with TRBD1. Germline assignment: CDR1 MNHNS and CDR2 SASEGT. The CDR3 loop spans 16 amino acids. V dropped 6 bases and J dropped 10; count of bases not matched to a gene: 10. The CDR3 DNA follows: TGTGCCAGCAGCCGACCGGGACAGGGGGCGATGTCACCCCTCCACTTT. Its protein is CASSRPGQGAMSPLHF.

This clone was detected many times. The chain links TRBV29-1 to TRBJ2-7; D is perhaps TRBD2 (5 bases). This CDR3 contains 12 residues. Germline V gene lookup returns CDR1 SQVTM and CDR2 ANQGSEA. Trimming removed 2 bases from V and 3 bases from J, with 8 bases in between. The CDR3, as DNA: TGCAGCGTTGAATCCGGGGTCTACGAGCAGTACTTC. Translated, it gives CSVESGVYEQYF.

In this sample, this clone turned up many times. The V gene is TRBV6-6, the J gene TRBJ1-3; D not resolved. V lost 5 bases to trimming and J lost 0 bases, with 23 bases between them. The CDR3 has 19 amino acids. The germline gives CDR1 MNHNY, CDR2 SVGAGI (reference sequence). CDR3 sequence reads: CASSMMGAVASYSGNTIYF. CDR3 DNA sequence: TGTGCCAGCAGTATGATGGGTGCTGTAGCCAGCTACTCTGGAAACACCATATATTTT.

This clone has more than one count but fewer than ten. Mismatch with germline at one junction end may stem from a read error. Other DNA sequences in the sample encode the same CDR3. The rearrangement uses TRBV6-1 and TRBJ1-2; D gene uncertain. Germline CDR1 and CDR2: MNHNS and SASEGT. The CDR3 is made up of 10 amino acids. The CDR3 coding sequence is TGTGCCAGCAGGGAAGATGGCTACACCTTC. It encodes CASREDGYTF.

Relative to its sample, this clone is medium-sized (0.01 to 0.1%). V usage is TRBV20-1 and J usage is TRBJ1-2; no firm D call. CDR1 and CDR2 from the germline V gene are DFQATT and SNEGSKA (reference sequence). The CDR3 length is 13 residues. Between the trimmed V and J ends, which lost 3 bases and 4 bases, there was a span of 12 bases. CDR3: CSASGSEFYGYTF. Here the CDR3 DNA reads TGCAGTGCTAGCGGCTCGGAGTTCTATGGCTACACCTTC.

Comment on this clone: The junction departs from the called germline gene at one end, perhaps through a read error. The chain is built from TRBV7-8 and TRBJ2-3; D is uncertain. Germline V gene lookup returns CDR1 SGHVS and CDR2 FQNEAQ. The CDR3 is 14 residues long. CDR3 region: CASSLWTIADTQYF. The CDR3 DNA reads TGTGCCAGCAGCCTATGGACCATCGCCGATACGCAATATTTT.

This clone is medium-sized. This chain connects TRBV6-2 or TRBV6-3 to TRBJ1-6; 7 positions match TRBD1. The J segment lost 8 bases and the V segment lost 6 bases, leaving 10 bases of the junction unmatched. The CDR3 runs 15 residues. Germline V lookup: CDR1 MNHEY, CDR2 SVGEGT. The CDR3: CASSRGGSRDSPLHF. For the CDR3, the DNA is TGTGCCAGCAGCAGAGGGGGCTCCAGGGATTCACCCCTCCACTTT.

This clone was seen just once. The chain links TRBV5-4 to TRBJ1-2; a possible D gene is TRBD1 (6 bases). This CDR3 is built from 14 residues. Germline values: CDR1 SGHNT, CDR2 YYREEE (reference sequence). With 3 bases removed from V and 9 bases from J, the gap between germline ends came to 18 bases. Here the CDR3 DNA reads TGTGCCAGCAGCTCCAACCGGGACATGGCTTGCTACACCTTC. Its protein is CASSSNRDMACYTF.

V is TRBV20-1 and J is TRBJ1-1; perhaps TRBD1 as D (6 bases). V lost 5 bases, J lost 0 bases, and 10 bases lay in between. CDR3 length equals 13 residues. Germline CDR1 reads DFQATT; CDR2 reads SNEGSKA (reference sequence). CDR3: CSAEDRVNTEAFF. Here the CDR3 DNA reads TGCAGTGCTGAGGACAGAGTGAACACTGAAGCTTTCTTT.

In the case of this clone: A much larger clone lies a single base off, so this may be a read error. This CDR3 reads CASSARWSPAQETQYF. CDR3 sequence (DNA): TGTGCCAGCAGCGCCAGATGGTCGCCCGCCCAAGAGACCCAGTACTTC. The chain uses TRBV9 and TRBJ2-5; D not certain. CDR1 and CDR2 from the germline V gene are SGDLS and YYNGEE. V lost 3 bases and J lost 1, with 16 bases in between. The CDR3 extends over 16 amino acids.

The chain joins TRBV19 to TRBJ2-7; the D gene is possibly TRBD1 (6 bases). This CDR3 spans 14 amino acids. CDR1 is LNHDA, CDR2 SQIVND, per germline (reference sequence). V was pared by 10 bases and J by 2 bases, with 18 bases between. In nucleotides, the CDR3 is TGTGCCACCAAGAACAGGGTGGGACCCTACGAGCAGTACTTC. Amino acid sequence: CATKNRVGPYEQYF.

This chain joins TRBV6-2 or TRBV6-3 and TRBJ2-5; possibly TRBD1 for D (9 bases). Germline V CDR1 and CDR2: MNHEY, SVGEGT. This CDR3 spans 18 amino acids. Trimming cost V 10 bases and J 5 bases, with 32 bases left between them. CDR3: CAILPRGGTGQIQETQYF. In DNA form, the CDR3 reads TGTGCCATCCTACCCCGGGGGGGGACAGGGCAAATTCAGGAGACCCAGTACTTC.

This clone was recorded many times. This rearrangement joins TRBV9 to TRBJ2-1; 9 nucleotides align to TRBD2. V shed 4 bases and J 8 bases; nucleotides not matched to a gene: 10. The V gene's germline CDR1 is SGDLS and CDR2 YYNGEE. The CDR3 is 15 residues long. DNA of the CDR3: TGTGCCAGCAGCTCAGTGGCGGGGGGGCGGTATGAGCAGTTCTTC. Translation gives CASSSVAGGRYEQFF.

By sample fraction, this clone is medium-sized (0.01 to 0.1%). The chain has TRBV5-1 and TRBJ1-6, with 9 bases fitting TRBD1. CDR1 and CDR2 (germline): SGHRS, YFSETQ. The V gene end was trimmed by 3 bases and the J gene end by 5 bases; junction bases not matched to a gene: 3. The CDR3 is 15 amino acids. The CDR3, as DNA: TGCGCCAGCAGCTGGGACAGGGCTAATAATTCACCCCTCCACTTT. Amino acids: CASSWDRANNSPLHF.

The CDR3 nucleotides are TGTGCCAGCAGTGTAGACAGGGGGCCAAATCAGCCCCAGCATTTT. Translation gives CASSVDRGPNQPQHF. The gene calls are TRBV6-1 and TRBJ1-5; 10 bases line up with TRBD1. Per the germline V gene, CDR1 is MNHNS and CDR2 is SASEGT. After removal of 4 bases from V and 4 bases from J, the junction contained 4 bases not matched to a gene. The CDR3 has 15 residues.